This T cell receptor (beta chain) is from a study of blood T cell repertoires in COVID-19. Study at large: Acute and convalescent COVID-19 specimens originated in the United States, Italy and Spain. T cells, B-cell-depleted T cells, or PBMCs provided the cDNA or gDNA that served as material.

Germline CDR1 reads ENHRY; CDR2 reads SYGVKD. The CDR3 is 19 residues long. V lost 2 bases and J lost 0, with 20 bases in between. The repertoire was sequenced with immunoSEQ multiplex PCR; TCRdb's copy has only in-frame clones and lacks some. The sample lists roughly 120,000 clones, about 79% occurring once. The chain couples TRBV10-3 to TRBJ2-1; D may be TRBD2 (5 bases). This receptor was obtained from an elderly woman with active or convalescent COVID-19. The sample consisted of peripheral blood. In DNA form, the CDR3 reads TGTGCCATCAGTGAGACACGGACTGAAAGAAAGAGCTCCTACAATGAGCAGTTCTTC. Translation gives CAISETRTERKSSYNEQFF.